This section outlines one TCR beta chain sequence together with its context. The multiple sclerosis control group comprised treatment-naive patients with stable or active relapsing-remitting disease. The sample comes from a study of CD8 T cells in Susac syndrome. Germline V gene lookup returns CDR1 DFQATT and CDR2 SNEGSKA (reference sequence). The CDR3 spans 15 residues. V lost 1 base and J 8 bases, leaving 18 bases between the germline ends. With random hexamers, reverse transcription was performed on roughly 0.45 to 1 ug of RNA. In TCRdb, the immunoSEQ multiplex PCR reads were re-called with MiXCR into one record per CDR3 protein. The data hold more than 70,000 distinct CDR3 sequences, with about 91% observed a single time.

This rearrangement joins TRBV20-1 to TRBJ2-1, with a tentative D call TRBD2 (5 bases). The clonotype comes from a human donor with multiple sclerosis. Input material: CD8+ T cells from PBMCs. CDR3 in amino acids: CSARGLGSAVDEQFF. The CDR3 nucleotides read TGCAGTGCTAGAGGTCTGGGGAGCGCGGTAGATGAGCAGTTCTTC.